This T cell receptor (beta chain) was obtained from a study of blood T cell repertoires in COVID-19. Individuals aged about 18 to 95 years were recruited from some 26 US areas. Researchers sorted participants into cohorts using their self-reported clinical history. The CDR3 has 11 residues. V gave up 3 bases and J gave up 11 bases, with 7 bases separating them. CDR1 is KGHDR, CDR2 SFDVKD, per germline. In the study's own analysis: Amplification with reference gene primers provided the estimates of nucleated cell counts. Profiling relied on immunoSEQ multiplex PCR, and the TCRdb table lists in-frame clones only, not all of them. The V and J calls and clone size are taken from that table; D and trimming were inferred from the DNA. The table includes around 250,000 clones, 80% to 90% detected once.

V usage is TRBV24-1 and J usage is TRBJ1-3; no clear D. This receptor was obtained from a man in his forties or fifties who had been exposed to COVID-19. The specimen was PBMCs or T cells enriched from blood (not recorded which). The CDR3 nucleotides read TGTGCCACCAGTGATACCGGGGCCATATATTTT. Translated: CATSDTGAIYF.